Sequencing of this TCR beta chain was carried out in a study of blood T cell repertoires in COVID-19. Method: immunoSEQ multiplex PCR; TCRdb's copy keeps in-frame clones and lacks some. The sample consists of about 380,000 clones, 85% of them appearing once. This CDR3 contains 16 residues. V shed 4 bases, J shed 1 base, and the junction held 10 bases outside the gene matches. Germline CDR1 reads SGHRS; CDR2 reads YFSETQ. This clone was counted only a few times. Sample: peripheral blood. The receptor's source is a woman under 30 with acute or convalescent COVID-19. V is TRBV5-1 and J is TRBJ2-7; TRBD2 matches 8 bases. CDR3 sequence: CASSRGGSGGSYEQYF. As DNA, the CDR3 is TGCGCCAGCAGCCGGGGAGGGAGCGGGGGATCCTACGAGCAGTACTTC.